The rows below give T cell receptor beta chains drawn from one sample of a study of metastatic and nonmetastatic thyroid tumors. TCRdb redid the clone calls on the PCR reads using MiXCR. The sample lists approximately 11,000 clones, roughly 27% occurring once. The specimen sequenced was adjacent normal tissue. All receptors come from a male donor with papillary thyroid cancer or a benign thyroid nodule (not recorded which). Some clones in this sample may be carry-over from other donors' samples. Both conserved end residues are part of each CDR3. D genes are given only for firm matches. The size entry is marked missing in some rows and otherwise reads once, few, many or a size class.

J gene: TRBJ2-7
D gene: TRBD1
clone size: few
V gene: TRBV28
CDR3 protein: CASSLRTGYEQYF
CDR3 DNA: TGTGCCAGCAGTTTACGGACAGGGTACGAGCAGTACTTC

J gene: TRBJ2-1
D gene: -
clone size: few
V gene: TRBV2
CDR3 protein: CASRGSPGTYNEQFF
CDR3 DNA: TGTGCCAGCAGGGGTAGCCCAGGGACCTACAATGAGCAGTTCTTC

J gene: TRBJ2-3
D gene: TRBD2
clone size: -
V gene: TRBV7-8
CDR3 protein: CASSRGAGGAKDTQYF
CDR3 DNA: TGTGCCAGCAGCCGTGGAGCGGGGGGGGCCAAAGATACGCAGTATTTT

J gene: TRBJ1-5
D gene: TRBD1
clone size: once
V gene: TRBV11-2
CDR3 protein: CASSLGQGGAYSNQPQHF
CDR3 DNA: TGTGCCAGCAGCTTAGGACAGGGTGGGGCTTATAGCAATCAGCCCCAGCATTTT

J gene: TRBJ2-7
D gene: -
clone size: few
V gene: TRBV18
CDR3 protein: CASSPGNLYEQYF
CDR3 DNA: TGTGCCAGCTCACCTGGGAACCTCTACGAGCAGTACTTC

J gene: TRBJ1-6
D gene: -
clone size: -
V gene: TRBV7-3
CDR3 protein: CASRRGEGSPLHF
CDR3 DNA: TGTGCCAGCCGCAGGGGAGAGGGCTCACCCCTCCACTTT

J gene: TRBJ2-3
D gene: TRBD2
clone size: medium-sized
V gene: TRBV20-1
CDR3 protein: CSASATSGVADTQYF
CDR3 DNA: TGCAGTGCTAGCGCCACTAGCGGGGTGGCAGATACGCAGTATTTT

J gene: TRBJ2-7
D gene: -
clone size: -
V gene: TRBV2
CDR3 protein: CASSESWETSSYEQYF
CDR3 DNA: TGTGCCAGCAGTGAATCCTGGGAGACCAGCTCCTACGAGCAGTACTTC

J gene: TRBJ1-2
D gene: -
clone size: medium-sized
V gene: TRBV20-1
CDR3 protein: CSATDAYGYTF
CDR3 DNA: TGCAGTGCTACGGACGCCTATGGCTACACCTTC

J gene: TRBJ2-1
D gene: TRBD2
clone size: -
V gene: TRBV19
CDR3 protein: CASSGRAGRRSYNEQFF
CDR3 DNA: TGTGCCAGTAGTGGTCGAGCGGGACGGCGCTCCTACAATGAGCAGTTCTTC

J gene: TRBJ1-1
D gene: -
clone size: -
V gene: TRBV7-9
CDR3 protein: CASSLNTEAFF
CDR3 DNA: TGTGCCAGCAGCTTAAACACTGAAGCTTTCTTT

J gene: TRBJ2-1
D gene: TRBD1
clone size: -
V gene: TRBV12-3/TRBV12-4
CDR3 protein: CASSLGTASYNEQFF
CDR3 DNA: TGTGCCAGCAGTTTGGGGACAGCTTCCTACAATGAGCAGTTCTTC

J gene: TRBJ2-7
D gene: -
clone size: -
V gene: TRBV5-1
CDR3 protein: CASSAGQDGYQQYF
CDR3 DNA: TGCGCCAGCAGCGCGGGTCAGGATGGCTACCAGCAGTACTTC

J gene: TRBJ1-2
D gene: -
clone size: -
V gene: TRBV28
CDR3 protein: CASSLGYFSGYTF
CDR3 DNA: TGTGCCAGCAGTTTGGGGTACTTTAGCGGCTACACCTTC

J gene: TRBJ2-2
D gene: -
clone size: -
V gene: TRBV30
CDR3 protein: CAWSVGGELFF
CDR3 DNA: TGTGCCTGGAGTGTGGGAGGGGAGCTGTTTTTT